The present entry profiles one T cell receptor (beta chain) with its context. V lost 4 bases and J lost 3; bases outside the gene matches: 7. Germline V lookup: CDR1 MRHNA, CDR2 SNTAGT. The CDR3 loop spans 16 amino acids. The sample comes from a study of blood T cell repertoires in COVID-19. The data were produced by immunoSEQ multiplex PCR, yet TCRdb's version contains in-frame clones alone and is incomplete. This table has approximately 240,000 clones, about nine tenths appearing once. The TCR sequence derives from a young woman with acute COVID-19. The chain employs TRBV6-4 and TRBJ2-2; 8 nucleotides agree with TRBD1. Sequencing input: PBMCs or T cells enriched from blood (not recorded which). The DNA of the CDR3 is TGTGCCAGCAGTGCAGGTTCAGGGGGCGACACCGGGGAGCTGTTTTTT. Encoded protein: CASSAGSGGDTGELFF.